This T cell receptor beta chain originates from a study of vaccination effects on CD4 cells after COVID-19. Study-wide results and caveats: After vaccination of healthy people, only 1 of 255 vaccine-induced clones cross-reacted with common cold coronaviruses. Late post-vaccination samples showed marked contraction of infection- and vaccine-induced clones.

About this clone itself: Its target is not known.

Assay: immunoSEQ multiplex PCR; the TCRdb copy retains only in-frame clones and omits some. The table shows approximately 76,000 clones, with around 81% occurring only once. CD4+ T cells specific for antigen were expanded with viral peptide pools by the ViraFEST assay before sequencing. After around nine days in culture, the CD4+ T cells were isolated. Nucleocapsid antibodies were negative in the vaccine recipients, who had never had SARS-CoV-2 infection. About 2.1 million PBMC were placed in each well, which was supplemented with approximately 9.2 IU/ml IL-2 and 10 ug/ml peptides. Days 3 and 7 saw half the medium replaced with IL-2 medium. This receptor was identified in a human donor who received a COVID-19 vaccine. The sample here was CD4+ T cells from PBMCs cultured with SARS-CoV-2 spike peptides, taken before COVID-19 vaccination.

CDR3 residues: CASSPLPGTGHDTQYF. The CDR3 region has the DNA TGTGCCAGCTCACCACTTCCCGGGACAGGCCACGATACGCAGTATTTT. This chain connects TRBV18 to TRBJ2-3; 8 bases align to TRBD1. Germline V gene data show CDR1 as KGHSH and CDR2 as LQKENI. CDR3 length equals 16 residues. V was pared by 1 base and J by 6 bases, with 9 bases of the junction left unmatched.